This T cell receptor beta chain was found in a study of cytomegalovirus exposure and HLA in healthy donors. Study results and limitations: Analyses of presence and absence presupposed an approximately uniform sequencing depth across donors. In a later analysis, several top co-occurrence clusters appeared linked to parvovirus B19, influenza, CMV and Epstein-Barr virus.

This PCR relied on a set of 60 Vbeta primers and 13 Jbeta primers. TCRdb keeps only in-frame clones here, not all; method: immunoSEQ multiplex PCR. Altogether some 130,000 clones are present, around 76% being singletons, with the ten largest covering about 7.3%. To note about this clone: Its target is unknown.

The TCR originated in a male donor in good health and CMV-seronegative. Source material: PBMCs.

The CDR3 nucleotides read TGTGCCAGCAGTGCCGACAGGGTCAATCAGCCCCAGCATTTT. This sequence encodes CASSADRVNQPQHF. The chain couples TRBV2 to TRBJ1-5, with 7 bases identical to TRBD1. V gave up 4 bases and J gave up 3 bases; unmatched junction bases: 3. CDR3 size: 14 residues. Per germline, CDR1 SNHLY and CDR2 FYNNEI.